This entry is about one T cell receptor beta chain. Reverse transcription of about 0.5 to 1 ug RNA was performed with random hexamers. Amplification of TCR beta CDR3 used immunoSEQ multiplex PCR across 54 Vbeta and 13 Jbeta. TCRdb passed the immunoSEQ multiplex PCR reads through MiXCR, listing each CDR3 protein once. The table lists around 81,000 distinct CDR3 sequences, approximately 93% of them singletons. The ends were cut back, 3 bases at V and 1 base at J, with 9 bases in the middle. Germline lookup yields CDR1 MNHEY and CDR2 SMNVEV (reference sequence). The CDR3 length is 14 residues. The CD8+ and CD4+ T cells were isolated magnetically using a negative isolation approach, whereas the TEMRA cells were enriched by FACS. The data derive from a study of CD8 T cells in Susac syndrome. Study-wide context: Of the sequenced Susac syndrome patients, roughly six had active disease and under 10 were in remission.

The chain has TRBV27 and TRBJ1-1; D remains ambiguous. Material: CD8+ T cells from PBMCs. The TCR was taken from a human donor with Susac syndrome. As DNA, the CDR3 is TGTGCCAGCAGTTTGCCCGGGCAGAACACTGAAGCTTTCTTT. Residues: CASSLPGQNTEAFF.